These T cell receptor beta chains were read from a single sample in a study of shared clonotypes between healthy human individuals. The repertoire was sequenced with immunoSEQ multiplex PCR; TCRdb's copy has only in-frame clones and lacks some. The table lists some 2,000,000 clones, roughly 95% of them singletons. Material for sequencing was naive CD4+ T cells sorted from blood. The source is a man aged 18 to 35 in good health. Both conserved end residues are part of each CDR3. Each record gives: J gene, D gene, V gene, clone size, CDR3 DNA, CDR3 protein. D genes are given only for firm matches. The size of a clone is reported for some rows only, either as once, few or many, or as a class for expanded clones.

TRBJ1-4	.	TRBV4-1	.	TGCGCCAGCAGCCGGGAGACCCTCCTTAATGAAAAACTGTTTTTT	CASSRETLLNEKLFF
TRBJ1-5	.	TRBV19	.	TGTGCCAGTAGTATTGGCGACAGGATTAATCAGCCCCAGCATTTT	CASSIGDRINQPQHF
TRBJ1-4	.	TRBV7-2	.	TGTGCCAGCAGCCCCCCAGGGGCAAGGAATGAAAAACTGTTTTTT	CASSPPGARNEKLFF
TRBJ2-3	.	TRBV27	.	TGTGCCAGCAGTTTTCTTACTGAAACTACCCCCTATTTT	CASSFLTETTPYF
TRBJ1-6	TRBD1	TRBV14	.	TGTGCCAGCAGCTTAACCGGGACAGCGGGTTCACCCCTCCACTTT	CASSLTGTAGSPLHF
TRBJ1-5	.	TRBV5-6	.	TGTGCCAGCAGCTTGCTTGGGACCGTGATCGATAGCAATCAGCCCCAGCATTTT	CASSLLGTVIDSNQPQHF
TRBJ2-3	.	TRBV21-1	once	TGTGCCAGCAGCAAACCCACATCGGCTAGCGGGAGAGCAGAGGATACGCAGTATTTT	CASSKPTSASGRAEDTQYF
TRBJ1-2	.	TRBV6-5	once	TGTGCCAGCATGGCGGCGTCTTACCGGAGGGGCTACACCTTC	CASMAASYRRGYTF
TRBJ1-5	.	TRBV7-9	many	TGTGCCAGCAGTGCAACCGAAGGGCTGCCCCAGCATTTT	CASSATEGLPQHF
TRBJ1-6	.	TRBV30	few	TGTGCCTGGAGTGGGCAGGGGAAGTCACCCCTCCACTTT	CAWSGQGKSPLHF
TRBJ2-5	.	TRBV9	.	TGTGCCAGCAGCCGAGGAGTACTTATCGAGGCGGGGGCCGGGGAGACCCAGTACTTC	CASSRGVLIEAGAGETQYF
TRBJ1-4	.	TRBV30	.	TGTGCCTGGAACGCTGGAAGGAATGAAAAACTGTTTTTT	CAWNAGRNEKLFF
TRBJ2-3	.	TRBV5-4	.	TGTGCCAGCAGCTTGGCCCTGAGGGCAGATACGCAGTATTTT	CASSLALRADTQYF
TRBJ1-4	.	TRBV19	.	TGTGCCAGTAGGCTACAGGGTGTTGAAAAACTGTTTTTT	CASRLQGVEKLFF
TRBJ2-1	TRBD2	TRBV9	.	TGTGCCAGCAGCGACCCGGGACTAGCGGGAGGCTTCTCCTACAATGAGCAGTTCTTC	CASSDPGLAGGFSYNEQFF
TRBJ2-2	.	TRBV7-3	.	TGTGCCAGCAGCTTAAGGGGCAAGACCGGGGAGCTGTTTTTT	CASSLRGKTGELFF
TRBJ2-3	.	TRBV28	.	TGTGCCAGCGCCTTCTCCGGGGACACCTACACAGATACGCAGTATTTT	CASAFSGDTYTDTQYF
TRBJ1-5	.	TRBV6-1	.	TGTGCCAGCAGTACCTCAGGGCGGGTTCAGCCCCAGCATTTT	CASSTSGRVQPQHF
TRBJ1-6	.	TRBV6-1	.	TGTGCCAGCACCCTCCCCGGGACGCGAGATTCACCCCTCCACTTT	CASTLPGTRDSPLHF
TRBJ1-2	.	TRBV15	.	TGTGCCACCAGCAGAGAGGGGTTAGACTATGGCTACACCTTC	CATSREGLDYGYTF
TRBJ1-5	.	TRBV11-2	.	TGTGCCAGCAGCTTGGGCTCGTTGGGCAATCAGCCCCAGCATTTT	CASSLGSLGNQPQHF
TRBJ2-5	.	TRBV13	.	TGTGCCAGCAGCGGGCCCCGAGAGACCCAGTACTTC	CASSGPRETQYF
TRBJ1-5	.	TRBV7-2	.	TGTGCCAGCAGCCCCGACGGGACCCTCAGCAATCAGCCCCAGCATTTT	CASSPDGTLSNQPQHF
TRBJ1-4	.	TRBV5-1	.	TGCGCCAGCAGCCCGGACCGGGCCTCGGCGGAAAAACTGTTTTTT	CASSPDRASAEKLFF
TRBJ2-5	.	TRBV2	.	TGTGCCAGCAAAGAAAGGGTTGCCCAAGAGACCCAGTACTTC	CASKERVAQETQYF
TRBJ1-1	.	TRBV28	.	TGTGCCAGCAGTTCCTACAGCACTGAAGCTTTCTTT	CASSSYSTEAFF
TRBJ2-5	.	TRBV5-6	.	TGTGCCAGCAGCCTCCCGGGAACACGCCAAGAGACCCAGTACTTC	CASSLPGTRQETQYF
TRBJ2-7	.	TRBV7-6	.	TGTGCCAGCAGCTTAGTACCTAGGGCGGGACCCGGCTACGAGCAGTACTTC	CASSLVPRAGPGYEQYF
TRBJ2-3	.	TRBV30	.	TGTGCCTGGAGTATCCGATCAGGGACAGATACGCAGTATTTT	CAWSIRSGTDTQYF
TRBJ2-1	.	TRBV6-5	.	TGTGCCAGCAGTTACTCTGGGAGGTCCAATGAGCAGTTCTTC	CASSYSGRSNEQFF
TRBJ2-3	.	TRBV4-3	.	TGCGCCAGCAGCCAAGAAGGGGGGGGCGGTCAGTATTTT	CASSQEGGGGQYF
TRBJ1-2	TRBD1	TRBV27	.	TGTGCCAGCAGTTTAAGACAGGGTCCGCCGTATGGCTACACCTTC	CASSLRQGPPYGYTF
TRBJ1-5	TRBD1	TRBV29-1	.	TGCAGCGTTGCAGGTGACAGGGTTCAGCCCCAGCATTTT	CSVAGDRVQPQHF
TRBJ1-1	.	TRBV27	.	TGTGCCAGCAGTTTCGGCAGGGCGGTCACTGAAGCTTTCTTT	CASSFGRAVTEAFF
TRBJ2-6	TRBD1	TRBV30	.	TGTGCCTGGAGTGTAGGGGACAGGGATTACTCTGGGGCCAACGTCCTGACTTTC	CAWSVGDRDYSGANVLTF
TRBJ2-6	TRBD1	TRBV25-1	.	TGTGCCAGCAGTACGGGGACAGGAGTCTCTGGGGCCAACGTCCTGACTTTC	CASSTGTGVSGANVLTF
TRBJ2-1	.	TRBV7-2	.	TGTGCCAGCAGCCGAACTAATTGGGTCAATGAGCAGTTCTTC	CASSRTNWVNEQFF
TRBJ2-7	TRBD2	TRBV7-2	.	TGTGCCAGCAGCTTAGCCCGGGGGGGCCGGTACGAGCAGTACTTC	CASSLARGGRYEQYF
TRBJ1-1	.	TRBV19	.	TGTGCCAGCGTCAATCGAGGGGCCTTCCCCTACACTGAAGCTTTCTTT	CASVNRGAFPYTEAFF